This T cell receptor (beta chain) was captured in a study of PD-1 blockade in classical Hodgkin lymphoma. For this clone: Its antigen is unidentified.

Assay used: immunoSEQ multiplex PCR; TCRdb lists only in-frame clones, some missing. The data show roughly 50,000 clones, around 90% seen once. Time point specified: cycle 4 day 1 (C4D1), after more than 5 weeks of nivolumab. The patients all showed relapse after autologous stem cell transplantation, while their brentuximab vedotin exposure varied. General study results and limits: Whereas CD4+ TCR diversity had risen significantly by C4D1, CD8+ TCR diversity had not.

This receptor was identified in a human donor with classical Hodgkin lymphoma. The sequencing used peripheral blood mononuclear cells (PBMCs), collected before the fourth cycle of nivolumab.

CDR3 bases: TGTGCCAGCAGTTCCCAGACAGGGACTAGCGGGAGGCAGCCGGACAATGAGCAGTTCTTC. As protein: CASSSQTGTSGRQPDNEQFF. This sequence joins TRBV27 and TRBJ2-1, with 15 nucleotides matching TRBD2. The germline gives CDR1 MNHEY, CDR2 SMNVEV (reference sequence). Trimming took 4 bases from V and 5 from J; bases not matched to a gene: 15. The CDR3 length is 20 residues.